The clone carrying this T cell receptor (beta chain) was seen a handful of times. The data derive from a study of coeliac disease. Profiling relied on immunoSEQ multiplex PCR, and the TCRdb table lists in-frame clones only, not all of them. The repertoire has approximately 7,000 clones, approximately 59% of them found once; the top ten carry approximately 20%. Germline V lookup: CDR1 SGHRS, CDR2 YFSETQ. This CDR3 is 16 amino acids long. The J segment lost 3 bases and the V segment lost 4 bases, leaving 9 bases of the junction unmatched. The source material was lymphocytes from the gut lamina propria. The chain carries TRBV5-1 and TRBJ2-3; 9 bases agree with TRBD2. The receptor comes from a man between 60 and 75 years old with celiac disease on a gluten-free diet. CDR3 region: CASSPSGTSLTDTQYF. The DNA of the CDR3 is TGCGCCAGCAGCCCCTCCGGGACTAGCTTAACAGATACGCAGTATTTT.